Sequencing of this TCR beta chain was carried out in a study of blood T cell repertoires in COVID-19. Study-level information: Researchers got acute and convalescent COVID-19 samples from the United States, Italy and Spain. In each case, the material was cDNA or gDNA derived from T cells, B-cell-depleted T cells, or PBMCs.

This CDR3 spans 12 amino acids. The V gene end was trimmed by 5 bases and the J gene end by 10 bases; junction bases not matched to a gene: 6. Germline lookup yields CDR1 SQVTM and CDR2 ANQGSEA. Authors' methods: Amplification of reference gene primers provided the estimated nucleated cell counts. The table came from immunoSEQ multiplex PCR; TCRdb's copy has only in-frame clones and leaves some out. D and trimming come from the DNA, and the V and J calls and clone size come from that table. In the table there are under 150,000 clones, about 83% of which are singletons. Sequenced material: peripheral blood. The chain has TRBV29-1 and TRBJ1-2; 11 nucleotides match TRBD1. This clonotype originated in a middle-aged man with active or convalescent COVID-19. The CDR3 sequence is CSVFGQGAPYTF. CDR3 nucleotides: TGCAGCGTTTTTGGACAGGGGGCTCCCTACACCTTC. Together with reference TRBV29-1 and TRBJ1-2, the CDR3 gives the full variable domain: SAVISQKPSRDICQRGTSLTIQCQVDSQVTMMFWYRQQPGQSLTLIATANQGSEATYESGFVIDKFPISRPNLTFSTLTVSNMSPEDSSIYLCSVFGQGAPYTFGSGTRLTVV.